The T cell receptor beta chain under discussion was sequenced for a study of cytomegalovirus exposure and HLA in healthy donors. The table lists this clone with a count of one. In the PCR, 60 Vbeta and 13 Jbeta primers were used. Clones were sequenced by immunoSEQ multiplex PCR, and TCRdb holds only the in-frame ones, with some missing. This sample has some 150,000 clones, with almost 85% found just once. This CDR3 is 15 amino acids long. The germline V and J ends were trimmed by 2 bases and 5 bases, with 13 bases remaining between them. CDR1 and CDR2 (germline): SGHTA, FQGNSA. The clonotype originates from a young man in good health and CMV-seropositive. The genes are TRBV7-2 and TRBJ2-1, with D possibly TRBD2 on 7 matching bases. The sequencing sample was made of PBMCs. CDR3: CASSLRGGLNNEQFF. The CDR3 DNA sequence: TGTGCCAGCAGCTTAAGGGGGGGACTAAACAATGAGCAGTTCTTC.